This T cell receptor (beta chain) derives from a study of blood T cells in healthy people across ages. Germline values: CDR1 SGHVS, CDR2 FQNEAQ. The ends were cut back, 10 bases at V and 4 bases at J, with 20 bases in the middle. This CDR3 is 15 amino acids long. Concerning this clonotype itself: Its matching antigen is unknown.

The study's findings and limits: Unsorted PBMCs prevented conclusive naive versus antigen-experienced comparison.

For the second PCR, which ran for roughly 6 to 12 cycles, a sample-barcoded 5' primer and a J-beta primer mix were used. TCRdb passed the 5' RACE reads through MiXCR, listing each CDR3 protein once. The table records roughly 1,700,000 distinct CDR3 sequences, over 25% of them present only once. The clonotype was recovered from a woman aged 25 to 39 in good health. Specimen: blood. The genes are TRBV7-8 and TRBJ1-5; D might be TRBD1 (6 bases). The CDR3 sequence: CATRGEGGSNQPQHF. CDR3 coding DNA: TGTGCCACCAGAGGAGAGGGGGGCTCGAATCAGCCCCAGCATTTT.